The 10 T cell receptor beta chains given below trace back to one sample, sequenced in a study of Graves' ophthalmopathy and Graves' hyperthyroidism. Amplification from RNA transcripts yielded the TCR beta CDR3 regions. An opening RT-PCR round employed HTBI primers and preceded a second-round multiplex PCR. TCRdb called the multiplex PCR reads again in MiXCR, with one record for every CDR3 protein. This table has approximately 540,000 distinct CDR3 sequences, approximately 35% appearing once. The sample comprised peripheral blood or thyroid tissue (not recorded which). These receptors all stem from an adult man with Graves' hyperthyroidism.

The chain joins TRBV10-2 to TRBJ1-1; a weak D match, TRBD1 (5 bases). The germline CDR1 and CDR2 sequences are WSHSY and SAAADI. The ends were cut back, 8 bases at V and 0 bases at J, with 10 bases in the middle. The CDR3 totals 13 residues. The CDR3 loop is CASQAGMNTEAFF. CDR3 nucleotides: TGCGCCAGCCAAGCAGGGATGAACACTGAAGCTTTCTTT.

This clonotype was counted a single time. The chain employs TRBV28 and TRBJ2-2; unclear D gene. This CDR3 is built from 14 residues. V dropped 6 bases and J dropped 4 bases, with 12 bases sitting between them. Germline CDR1 is MDHEN and CDR2 is SYDVKM. The chain's CDR3 is CASRWGRSTGELFF. In DNA, the CDR3 is TGTGCCAGCAGATGGGGTCGATCCACCGGGGAGCTGTTTTTT.

This clonotype has ten or more counts. This chain connects TRBV11-3 to TRBJ1-1, with 7 bases lining up with TRBD1. CDR1 is SGHNT and CDR2 is YENEEA in the germline V gene. J lost 3 bases, V lost 6 bases, and 7 bases had no gene match. The CDR3 totals 14 residues. The DNA for the CDR3 is TGTGCCAGCAGTCCCAGGGGGGCACACACTGAAGCTTTCTTT. As protein: CASSPRGAHTEAFF.

This clonotype was observed a few times. The V and J genes are TRBV24-1 and TRBJ2-5, with 10 bases lining up with TRBD2. Germline loops: CDR1 KGHDR, CDR2 SFDVKD. This CDR3 has 15 residues. Trimming took 4 bases from V and 3 from J; bases not matched to a gene: 4. This CDR3 reads CATSELAGIEETQYF. DNA for the CDR3: TGTGCCACCAGTGAACTAGCGGGGATCGAAGAGACCCAGTACTTC.

There are many counts of this clonotype. This chain links TRBV7-9 with TRBJ1-1; D remains unclear. Per the germline V gene, CDR1 is SEHNR and CDR2 is FQNEAQ (reference sequence). This CDR3 is built from 12 residues. V was trimmed by 1 base and J by 5 bases, leaving 5 bases between them. The CDR3 DNA follows: TGTGCCAGCAGCTTAGGTTGGACTGAAGCTTTCTTT. Residues: CASSLGWTEAFF. The full variable domain, with the rest looked up from reference TRBV7-9 and TRBJ1-1, is DTGVSQNPRHKITKRGQNVTFRCDPISEHNRLYWYRQTLGQGPEFLTYFQNEAQLEKSRLLSDRFSAERPKGSFSTLEIQRTEQGDSAMYLCASSLGWTEAFFGQGTRLTVV.

This clonotype has a count of ten or more. The gene calls are TRBV19 and TRBJ1-2; no reliable D call. V was trimmed by 9 bases and J by 3 bases, leaving 11 bases between them. Germline V gene data show CDR1 as LNHDA and CDR2 as SQIVND (reference sequence). The CDR3 length is 12 residues. The CDR3 region is CASRFRDYGYTF. Written as DNA, the CDR3 is TGTGCCAGCCGGTTTCGGGACTATGGCTACACCTTC.

The rearrangement links TRBV7-6 to TRBJ2-5, with 11 bases that match TRBD2. The CDR3 extends over 16 amino acids. The J segment lost 1 base and the V segment lost 4 bases, leaving 5 bases of the junction unmatched. Per the germline V gene, CDR1 is SGHVS and CDR2 is FNYEAQ. Here the CDR3 reads CASSSRLAGTQETQYF. The CDR3 DNA sequence: TGTGCCAGCAGCTCGCGACTAGCGGGGACCCAAGAGACCCAGTACTTC.

This clonotype was detected only a few times. J is TRBJ2-5 and V is TRBV27, with 7 bases lining up with TRBD2. Germline trimming cut 10 bases from V and 5 bases from J; bases unmatched to any gene: 16. From germline, CDR1 is MNHEY and CDR2 SMNVEV (reference sequence). This CDR3 has 15 residues. The CDR3 is CATRRGGSIRETQYF. CDR3 coding DNA: TGTGCCACCAGACGGGGCGGGAGTATTCGGGAGACCCAGTACTTC.

The chain recombines TRBV2 with TRBJ2-7; 7 bases line up with TRBD1. V was pared by 2 bases and J by 3 bases, with 7 bases of the junction left unmatched. This CDR3 region has 15 residues. Germline CDR1 reads SNHLY; CDR2 reads FYNNEI. This CDR3 is CASSERTGGGYEQYF. The CDR3 nucleotides read TGTGCCAGCAGTGAAAGGACAGGCGGAGGCTACGAGCAGTACTTC.

This clonotype was recorded only once. A much larger clonotype is one base distant, so this may be a read error. The chain is built from TRBV7-8 and TRBJ2-7, with D maybe TRBD1 (6 bases). Germline values: CDR1 SGHVS, CDR2 FQNEAQ. This CDR3 has 13 residues. Deletions cut 4 bases from V and 9 bases from J, with 16 bases between. CDR3 residues: CASSSTGSGGQYF. In DNA, the CDR3 is TGTGCCAGCAGCTCCACAGGGTCTGGGGGGCAGTACTTC.